Included here is one T cell receptor (beta chain) sequence, with context. Its antigen is unknown. The sample is drawn from a study of T cells in Graves' hyperthyroidism and ophthalmopathy. The study's findings and limits: The authors' 13 V-J model separated ophthalmopathy from stable hyperthyroidism.

V was clipped by 4 bases and J by 1 base; unmatched bases: 5. The CDR3 covers 15 residues. Germline values: CDR1 SEHNR, CDR2 FQNEAQ (reference sequence). Amplified TCR beta CDR3 regions came from RNA transcripts. A first-round RT-PCR of the TCR CDR3 used the HTBI primer set. MiXCR was run by TCRdb on the multiplex PCR reads, yielding one entry per CDR3 protein. There are about 400,000 distinct CDR3 sequences in the sample; 14% to 15% occur only once, and about 13% lies in the top ten. The rearrangement links TRBV7-9 to TRBJ2-3; 7 bases align to TRBD1. Input material: blood. The sequence derives from a man aged 18 to 30 with Graves' ophthalmopathy. CDR3 DNA: TGTGCCAGCAGCTCCCGGACAGGTGGCACAGATACGCAGTATTTT. As protein: CASSSRTGGTDTQYF.